Sequencing of this T cell receptor (beta chain) was carried out in a study of sequential checkpoint blockade in melanoma (dated by TCRdb to about 2019). Background on the whole study: In a 1:1 randomization, patients received either first-line nivolumab then ipilimumab (arm A) or ipilimumab then nivolumab (arm B). Both trial sequences were followed by maintenance nivolumab. Results the study describes overall, beyond this receptor: Larger, independent patient cohorts are needed to validate the response-prediction model that combines TCR metrics and mutation burden.

With respect to this clone: Its target antigen remains unknown. Per-base qualities were not stored, and no clone one base away is much larger.

TCRbeta CDR3 regions were immunosequenced from genomic DNA with the immunoSEQ Assay. Genomic DNA was amplified by bias-controlled multiplex PCR before high-throughput sequencing. Under the source paper's analysis protocol: To quantify the absolute abundance of each unique TCRbeta CDR3 region, the sequences were collapsed and filtered. Clonality was defined as 1 minus Pielou's evenness and was calculated using productive rearrangements only. Clones with significantly greater frequencies in on-treatment versus baseline samples were identified using a previously published method. Imported from immuneACCESS, the table was reduced by TCRdb to in-frame sequences with V and J called. These copies leave out some clones; in studies compared against another copy, an unresolved V gene accounts for under half, and the cause of the remainder is not known. V, J and clone size derive from that table, while D and trimming were established from the DNA sequence. The sample contains more than 15,000 clones, around 72% of them found a single time. The ten largest clonotypes hold around 35% of the sample.

V was cut back by 2 bases and J by 4 bases, leaving a gap of 11 bases between them. Spanning cysteine to phenylalanine, the CDR3 consists of 14 amino acids. The DNA shown is the 42-base CDR3, in frame from base 1. From the germline V gene, CDR1 is MNHEY and CDR2 is SVGAGI. This specimen's treatment or condition label, interpreted: randomized to nivolumab then ipilimumab (arm A) or the reverse (arm B). None of the trial patients had been given prior DNA-damaging chemotherapy. A FACS Aria II flow cytometer was used to sort live CD3+CD8+ cells that were negative for CD19 and CD56 from thawed PBMCs. CheckMate 064, a randomized, open-label phase II trial of sequential checkpoint blockade, was the source of the samples, all of which came from patients with melanoma. Leukapheresis was used to collect peripheral blood mononuclear cells, which were then purified with Ficoll-Paque and frozen in human serum with 10% DMSO. Purity of sorted blood CD3+CD8+ cells was verified at >95% immediately after sorting, followed by DNA extraction.

This material consisted of CD8+ T cells sorted from blood (inferred from file names), taken from a patient given nivolumab and ipilimumab in sequence. The receptor was derived from a human donor with melanoma. Recombination linked TRBV6-5 to TRBJ1-1; the D gene is perhaps TRBD1, on 5 matching bases. Here is the DNA: TGTGCCAGCAGTTACGGTAGGGGAGGCACTGAAGCTTTCTTT. This sequence encodes CASSYGRGGTEAFF.